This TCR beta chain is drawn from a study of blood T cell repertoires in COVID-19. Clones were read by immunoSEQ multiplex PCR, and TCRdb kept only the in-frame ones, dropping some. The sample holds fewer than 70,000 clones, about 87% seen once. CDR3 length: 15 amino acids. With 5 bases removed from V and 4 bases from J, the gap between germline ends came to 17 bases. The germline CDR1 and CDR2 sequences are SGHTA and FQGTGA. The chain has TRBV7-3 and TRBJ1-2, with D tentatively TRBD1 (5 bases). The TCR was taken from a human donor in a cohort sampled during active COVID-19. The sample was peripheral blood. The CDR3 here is CASSPNGGPGYGYTF. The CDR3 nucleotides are TGTGCCAGCAGCCCTAACGGGGGTCCTGGCTATGGCTACACCTTC.